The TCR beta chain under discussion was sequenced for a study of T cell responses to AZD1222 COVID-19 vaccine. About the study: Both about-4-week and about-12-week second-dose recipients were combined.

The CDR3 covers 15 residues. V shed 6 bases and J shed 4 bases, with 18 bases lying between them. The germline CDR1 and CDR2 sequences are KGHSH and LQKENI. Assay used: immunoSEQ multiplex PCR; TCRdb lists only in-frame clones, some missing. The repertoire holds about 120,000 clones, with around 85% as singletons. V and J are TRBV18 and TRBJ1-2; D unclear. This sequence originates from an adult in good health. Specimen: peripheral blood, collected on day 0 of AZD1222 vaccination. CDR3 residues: CASSRPADNPYGYTF. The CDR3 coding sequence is TGTGCCAGCTCGCGGCCAGCAGATAACCCCTATGGCTACACCTTC.